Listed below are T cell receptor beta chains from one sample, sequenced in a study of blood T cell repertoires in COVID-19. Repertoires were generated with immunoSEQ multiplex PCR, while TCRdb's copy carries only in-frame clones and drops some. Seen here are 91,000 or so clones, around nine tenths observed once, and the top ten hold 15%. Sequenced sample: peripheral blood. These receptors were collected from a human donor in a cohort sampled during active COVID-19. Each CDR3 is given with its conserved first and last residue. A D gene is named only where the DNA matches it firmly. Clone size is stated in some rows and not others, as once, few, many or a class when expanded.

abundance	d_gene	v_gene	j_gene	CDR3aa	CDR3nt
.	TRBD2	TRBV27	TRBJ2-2	CASSLGAGGPIGELFF	TGTGCCAGCAGTTTAGGGGCGGGAGGGCCCATCGGGGAGCTGTTTTTT
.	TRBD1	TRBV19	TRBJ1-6	CASSQGQGSYNSPLHF	TGTGCCAGTAGCCAAGGACAGGGGAGTTATAATTCACCCCTCCACTTT
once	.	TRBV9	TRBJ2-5	CASSVGVGGDRETQYF	TGTGCCAGCAGCGTAGGGGTGGGAGGTGATCGAGAGACCCAGTACTTC
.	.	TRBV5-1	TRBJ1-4	CASSLGGSATNEKLFF	TGCGCCAGCAGTTTGGGAGGGTCGGCAACTAATGAAAAACTGTTTTTT
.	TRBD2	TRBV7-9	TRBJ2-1	CASSFGLAGGLSSYNEQFF	TGTGCCAGCAGCTTCGGACTAGCGGGGGGGCTTAGCTCCTACAATGAGCAGTTCTTC
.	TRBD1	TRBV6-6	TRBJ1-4	CASSYAEQGVKLFF	TGTGCCAGCAGTTACGCCGAGCAGGGGGTAAAACTGTTTTTT
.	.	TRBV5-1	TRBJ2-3	CASSLVYGVETDTQYF	TGCGCCAGCAGCTTGGTTTACGGGGTAGAGACAGATACGCAGTATTTT
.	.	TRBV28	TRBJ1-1	CASSNWNTEAFF	TGTGCCAGCAGCAACTGGAACACTGAAGCTTTCTTT
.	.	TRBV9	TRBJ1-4	CASSTGITEKLFF	TGTGCCAGCAGCACAGGGATCACTGAAAAACTGTTTTTT
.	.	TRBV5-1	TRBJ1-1	CASSNNHRDRTEAFF	TGCGCCAGCAGCAACAACCACAGAGATCGCACTGAAGCTTTCTTT
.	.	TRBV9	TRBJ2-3	CASSVGNSLKPDTQYF	TGTGCCAGCAGCGTAGGGAACAGCCTAAAGCCAGATACGCAGTATTTT
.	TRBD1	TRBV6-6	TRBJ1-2	CASSPGQAPLGYGYTF	TGTGCCAGCAGCCCTGGACAGGCGCCGCTCGGCTATGGCTACACCTTC
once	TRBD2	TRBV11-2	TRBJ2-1	CASSFQGGLAGEQFF	TGTGCCAGCAGCTTCCAGGGGGGACTAGCGGGTGAGCAGTTCTTC
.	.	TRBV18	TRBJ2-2	CASSSGTGVTGELFF	TGTGCCAGCTCATCTGGGACGGGGGTCACCGGGGAGCTGTTTTTT
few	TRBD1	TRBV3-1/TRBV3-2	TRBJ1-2	CASRLGTVPYGYTF	TGTGCCAGCAGACTAGGGACAGTCCCCTATGGCTACACCTTC
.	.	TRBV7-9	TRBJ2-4	CASSLDSRDIQYF	TGTGCCAGCAGCTTGGACAGTAGGGACATTCAGTACTTC
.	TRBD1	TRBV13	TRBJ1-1	CASSLVGPGGWDTEAFF	TGTGCCAGCAGCTTAGTGGGCCCAGGGGGGTGGGACACTGAAGCTTTCTTT
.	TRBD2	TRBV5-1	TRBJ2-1	CASSLGGTSGSRGEQFF	TGCGCCAGCAGCTTGGGCGGGACTAGCGGGAGTAGGGGTGAGCAGTTCTTC
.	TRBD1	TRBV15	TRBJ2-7	CATSLRRRTGVLYEQYF	TGTGCCACCAGCCTTAGACGTCGGACAGGGGTTCTCTACGAGCAGTACTTC
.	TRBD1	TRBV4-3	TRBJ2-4	CASSQTDREGNIQYF	TGCGCCAGCAGCCAAACCGACAGGGAAGGAAACATTCAGTACTTC
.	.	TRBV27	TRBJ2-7	CASSRPGAYEQYF	TGTGCCAGCAGTAGACCGGGAGCCTACGAGCAGTACTTC
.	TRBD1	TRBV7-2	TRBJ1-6	CASSSATGISSPLHF	TGTGCCAGCAGCTCCGCGACAGGGATCAGCTCACCCCTCCACTTT
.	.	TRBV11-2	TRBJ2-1	CASRTRGDSYNEQFF	TGTGCCAGCAGAACGCGGGGGGACAGCTACAATGAGCAGTTCTTC
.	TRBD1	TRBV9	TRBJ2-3	CASSVGTGGFSTDTQYF	TGTGCCAGCAGCGTAGGTACAGGGGGTTTTAGCACAGATACGCAGTATTTT
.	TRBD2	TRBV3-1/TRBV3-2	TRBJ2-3	CASSQGAGGPADTQYF	TGTGCCAGCAGCCAAGGAGCGGGGGGGCCCGCAGATACGCAGTATTTT
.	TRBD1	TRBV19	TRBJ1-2	CASRQGSYGYTF	TGTGCCAGTAGACAGGGGAGCTATGGCTACACCTTC
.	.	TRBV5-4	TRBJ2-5	CASSSGSLQETQYF	TGTGCCAGCAGCTCCGGGAGCCTACAAGAGACCCAGTACTTC
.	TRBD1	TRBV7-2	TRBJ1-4	CASSRDRVEKLFF	TGTGCCAGCAGTCGGGACAGGGTTGAAAAACTGTTTTTT
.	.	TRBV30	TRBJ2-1	CAWTPPSASPYNEQFF	TGTGCCTGGACCCCCCCGAGTGCCTCTCCGTACAATGAGCAGTTCTTC
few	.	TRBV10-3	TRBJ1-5	CAISESQGGNQPQHF	TGTGCCATCAGTGAGTCTCAGGGTGGCAATCAGCCCCAGCATTTT
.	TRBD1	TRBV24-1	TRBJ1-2	CATSGTGPYGYTF	TGTGCCACCAGTGGGACAGGCCCCTATGGCTACACCTTC
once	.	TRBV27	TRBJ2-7	CASSLLGDYEQYF	TGTGCCAGCAGTTTACTAGGCGACTACGAGCAGTACTTC
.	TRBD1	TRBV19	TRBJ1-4	CASSHRETGREKLFF	TGTGCCAGTAGTCACCGGGAGACAGGGAGAGAAAAACTGTTTTTT
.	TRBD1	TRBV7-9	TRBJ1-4	CASSSGQGANEKLFF	TGTGCCAGCAGCTCGGGACAGGGGGCTAATGAAAAACTGTTTTTT
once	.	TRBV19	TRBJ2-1	CASSIVGGDEQFF	TGTGCCAGTAGTATAGTTGGGGGCGATGAGCAGTTCTTC
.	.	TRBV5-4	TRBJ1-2	CASSLSNNYGYTF	TGTGCCAGCAGCTTAAGCAATAACTATGGCTACACCTTC
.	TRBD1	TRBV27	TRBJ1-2	CASSYRDSNYGYTF	TGTGCCAGCAGCTACCGGGACAGCAACTATGGCTACACCTTC
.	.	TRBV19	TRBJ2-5	CASSILAGANGETQYF	TGTGCCAGTAGTATTTTGGCGGGGGCAAACGGGGAGACCCAGTACTTC
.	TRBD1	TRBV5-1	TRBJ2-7	CASGTGTGGDEQYF	TGCGCCAGCGGAACCGGGACAGGGGGCGACGAGCAGTACTTC